This T cell receptor beta chain was profiled in a study of blood T cells in healthy people across ages. A sample-barcoded 5' primer and a J-beta primer mix were used in a second PCR of roughly 6 to 11 cycles. TCRdb itself ran the 5' RACE reads through MiXCR, one entry per CDR3 protein. In the table there are 1.5 million to 2 million distinct CDR3 sequences, roughly 50% of which are singletons. The CDR3 contains 15 residues. Germline-derived CDR1 and CDR2 are DFQATT and SNEGSKA (reference sequence). The sample holds many counts of this clonotype. The junction differs from germline at one of its ends, possibly a read error.

Sequencing was carried out using blood. This TCR derives from a woman in her thirties or forties in good health. The rearrangement uses TRBV20-1 and TRBJ2-7, with D uncertain. The CDR3 is CSAREIGKVAYEQYF. In nucleotides, the CDR3 is TGCAGTGCCAGAGAAATAGGGAAAGTAGCCTACGAGCAGTACTTC.